The 8 T cell receptor beta chains presented below share a single source sample, sequenced in a study of shared clonotypes between healthy human individuals. Assay: immunoSEQ multiplex PCR; the TCRdb copy retains only in-frame clones and omits some. This sample has around 980,000 clones; around three quarters occur once, and the top ten carry roughly 0.55%. Sequences were obtained from memory CD4+ T cells from PBMCs. The subset was: CD45RA-negative fraction. These receptors were collected from a man younger than 30 in good health. Some clones in this sample may be carry-over from other donors' samples.

The rearrangement uses TRBV5-4 and TRBJ2-2, with 7 bases aligning to TRBD1. Germline CDR1 is SGHNT and CDR2 is YYREEE (reference sequence). Trimming removed 4 bases from V and 3 bases from J; junction bases left unmatched: 6. The CDR3 spans 15 residues. CDR3 sequence reads: CASSRGQEYTGELFF. CDR3 nucleotide sequence: TGTGCCAGCAGCCGCGGACAGGAATACACCGGGGAGCTGTTTTTT.

This clone was detected only once. The chain has TRBV4-3 and TRBJ2-3, with 7 bases lining up with TRBD1. With 0 bases clipped from V and 6 bases from J, the junction kept 6 bases outside the gene matches. Germline V gene lookup returns CDR1 LGHNA and CDR2 YSLEER. The length of the CDR3 is 15 residues. CDR3 bases: TGCGCCAGCAGCCAAGATGTCATCAGGGGGGATACGCAGTATTTT. Encoded protein: CASSQDVIRGDTQYF.

As for this clone: This specimen includes other DNA sequences encoding the same CDR3. The CDR3 reads CASSLRGYEQYF. CDR3 bases: TGTGCCAGCAGCTTGCGGGGTTACGAGCAGTACTTC. The rearrangement links TRBV5-6 to TRBJ2-7; D perhaps matches TRBD2 (5 bases). With 1 base removed from V and 4 bases from J, the gap between germline ends came to 6 bases. CDR1 SGHDT and CDR2 YYEEEE come from the germline V gene. This CDR3 has 12 residues.

The genes are TRBV7-8 and TRBJ2-4; 14 positions agree with TRBD2. Germline-derived CDR1 and CDR2 are SGHVS and FQNEAQ. Losses at the gene ends were 5 bases for V and 1 base for J; bases not matched to a gene: 7. This CDR3 spans 18 amino acids. Here the CDR3 DNA reads TGTGCCAGCAGCGTCGGGACTAGCGGGAGTAGGGCCAAAAACATTCAGTACTTC. Its translation: CASSVGTSGSRAKNIQYF.

The rearrangement links TRBV7-9 to TRBJ1-1, with TRBD1 identical over 8 bases. Germline CDR1 SEHNR, CDR2 FQNEAQ (reference sequence). Germline trimming cut 3 bases from V and 5 bases from J; bases unmatched to any gene: 5. The CDR3 contains 14 residues. The CDR3 loop reads CASSFTTGGTEAFF. CDR3 DNA: TGTGCCAGCAGCTTTACAACAGGGGGAACTGAAGCTTTCTTT. The variable domain in full, with the rest retrieved from reference TRBV7-9 and TRBJ1-1, is DTGVSQNPRHKITKRGQNVTFRCDPISEHNRLYWYRQTLGQGPEFLTYFQNEAQLEKSRLLSDRFSAERPKGSFSTLEIQRTEQGDSAMYLCASSFTTGGTEAFFGQGTRLTVV.

This clone was seen a few times. The V gene is TRBV2, the J gene TRBJ2-5; 9 bases are a match to TRBD1. With 6 bases clipped from V and 4 bases from J, the junction kept 6 bases outside the gene matches. Germline CDR1 SNHLY, CDR2 FYNNEI. The CDR3 spans 14 residues. The CDR3 protein is CASSKGQGGETQYF. For the CDR3, the DNA is TGTGCCAGCAGCAAGGGACAGGGTGGAGAGACCCAGTACTTC. The variable domain in full, completed from reference TRBV2 and TRBJ2-5, reads EPEVTQTPSHQVTQMGQEVILRCVPISNHLYFYWYRQILGQKVEFLVSFYNNEISEKSEIFDDQFSVERPDGSNFTLKIRSTKLEDSAMYFCASSKGQGGETQYFGPGTRLLVL.

The V and J genes are TRBV7-2 and TRBJ2-5, with D uncertain. CDR1 is SGHTA, CDR2 FQGNSA, per germline. The ends were cut back, 6 bases at V and 2 bases at J, with 7 bases in the middle. The CDR3 is 12 amino acids. Here the CDR3 reads CASSFSQETQYF. The CDR3 nucleotides read TGTGCCAGCAGTTTTAGTCAAGAGACCCAGTACTTC.

The chain has TRBV11-2 and TRBJ1-5; 11 nucleotides agree with TRBD1. After removal of 1 base from V and 0 bases from J, the junction contained 2 bases not matched to a gene. The germline CDR1 and CDR2 sequences are SGHAT and FQNNGV. This CDR3 region has 17 residues. The CDR3 nucleotides are TGTGCCAGCAGCTTAGGGACAGGGGGCTTTAGCAATCAGCCCCAGCATTTT. Translated: CASSLGTGGFSNQPQHF.